Listed here is a single T cell receptor (beta chain). Its specificity is unknown. The CDR3 contains 15 residues. CDR1 is MNHEY, CDR2 SVGAGI, per germline. V shed 5 bases and J shed 0 bases, with 11 bases lying between them. The data stem from a study of OX40 agonist ivuxolimab in advanced cancers. Study results and limitations: Averaging showed that CD8+ T cells had more expanded clones than CD4+ did.

TCRdb's table, derived via immunoSEQ multiplex PCR, lists solely in-frame clones and lacks some. The sample yields nearly 55,000 clones, roughly 90% seen once. This specimen was CD4+ or CD8+ T cells sorted from blood, taken in a trial of the OX40 agonist ivuxolimab. The source is an adult with an advanced solid tumor such as melanoma, head and neck, liver or kidney cancer. This chain connects TRBV6-5 to TRBJ1-5; D is undetermined. CDR3 DNA sequence: TGTGCCAGCAGTACTCACTGGGATAGCAATCAGCCCCAGCATTTT. Encoded protein: CASSTHWDSNQPQHF.